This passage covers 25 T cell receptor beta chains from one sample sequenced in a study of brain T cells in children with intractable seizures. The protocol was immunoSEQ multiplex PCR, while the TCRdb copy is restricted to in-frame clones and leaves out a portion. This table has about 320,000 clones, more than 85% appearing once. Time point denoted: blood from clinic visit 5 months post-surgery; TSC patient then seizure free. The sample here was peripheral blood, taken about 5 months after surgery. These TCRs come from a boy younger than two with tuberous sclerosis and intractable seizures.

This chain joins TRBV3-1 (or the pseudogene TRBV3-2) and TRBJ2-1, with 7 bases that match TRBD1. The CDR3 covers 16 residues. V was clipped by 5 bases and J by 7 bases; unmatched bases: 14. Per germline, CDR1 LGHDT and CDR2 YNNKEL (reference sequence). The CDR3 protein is CASSGTAMGSPNEQFF. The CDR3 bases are TGTGCCAGCAGCGGGACAGCAATGGGCTCCCCAAATGAGCAGTTCTTC.

CDR3 residues: CASSHGHEGNIQYF. Here the CDR3 DNA reads TGTGCCAGCAGCCACGGTCATGAGGGAAACATTCAGTACTTC. The rearrangement joins TRBV11-2 to TRBJ2-4; tentative D call: TRBD2 (5 bases). The CDR3 runs 14 residues. The germline V gene has CDR1 SGHAT and CDR2 FQNNGV. With 5 bases removed from V and 6 bases from J, the gap between germline ends came to 14 bases.

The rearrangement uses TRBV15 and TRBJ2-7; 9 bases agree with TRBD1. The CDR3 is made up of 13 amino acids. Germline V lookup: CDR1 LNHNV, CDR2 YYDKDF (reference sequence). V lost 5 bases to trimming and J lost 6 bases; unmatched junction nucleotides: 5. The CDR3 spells CATSSRDRVEQYF. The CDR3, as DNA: TGTGCCACCAGCTCCCGGGACAGGGTCGAGCAGTACTTC.

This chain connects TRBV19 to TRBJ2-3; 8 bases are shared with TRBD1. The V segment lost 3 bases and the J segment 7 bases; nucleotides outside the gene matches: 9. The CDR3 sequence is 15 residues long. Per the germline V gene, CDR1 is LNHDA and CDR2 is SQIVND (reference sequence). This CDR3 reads CASSIRTAGGYTQYF. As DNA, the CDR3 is TGTGCCAGTAGTATTCGGACCGCAGGGGGCTATACGCAGTATTTT.

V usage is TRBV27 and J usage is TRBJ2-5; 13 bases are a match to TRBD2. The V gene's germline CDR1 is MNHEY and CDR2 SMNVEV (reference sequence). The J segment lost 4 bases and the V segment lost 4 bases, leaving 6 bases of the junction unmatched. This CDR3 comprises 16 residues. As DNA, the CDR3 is TGTGCCAGCAGTTCCTGGACTAGCGGGAGCCCAGAGACCCAGTACTTC. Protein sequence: CASSSWTSGSPETQYF.

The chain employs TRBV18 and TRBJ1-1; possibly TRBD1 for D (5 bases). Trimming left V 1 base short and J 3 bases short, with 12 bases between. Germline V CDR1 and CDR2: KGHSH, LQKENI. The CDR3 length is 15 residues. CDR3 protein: CASSPQGLYDTEAFF. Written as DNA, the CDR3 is TGTGCCAGCTCACCACAGGGGTTGTATGACACTGAAGCTTTCTTT. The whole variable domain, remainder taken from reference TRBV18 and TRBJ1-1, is NAGVMQNPRHLVRRRGQEARLRCSPMKGHSHVYWYRQLPEEGLKFMVYLQKENIIDESGMPKERFSAEFPKEGPSILRIQQVVRGDSAAYFCASSPQGLYDTEAFFGQGTRLTVV.

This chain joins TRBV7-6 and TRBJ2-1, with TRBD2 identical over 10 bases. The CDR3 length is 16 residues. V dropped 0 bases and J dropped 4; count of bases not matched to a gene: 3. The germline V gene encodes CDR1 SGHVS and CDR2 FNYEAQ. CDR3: CASSLAVAGGYNEQFF. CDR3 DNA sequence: TGTGCCAGCAGCTTAGCTGTAGCGGGGGGTTACAATGAGCAGTTCTTC.

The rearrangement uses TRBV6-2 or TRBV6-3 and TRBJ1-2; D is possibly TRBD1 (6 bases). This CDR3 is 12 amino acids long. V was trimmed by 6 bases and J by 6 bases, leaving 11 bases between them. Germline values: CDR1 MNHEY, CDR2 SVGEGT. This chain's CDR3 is CASSLGGNGYTF. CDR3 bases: TGTGCCAGCAGCCTAGGGGGGAATGGCTACACCTTC.

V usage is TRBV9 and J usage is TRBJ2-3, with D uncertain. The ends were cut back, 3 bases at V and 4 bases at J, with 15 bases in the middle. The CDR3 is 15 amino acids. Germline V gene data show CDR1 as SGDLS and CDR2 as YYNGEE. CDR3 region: CASSASLGIPDTQYF. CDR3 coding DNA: TGTGCCAGCAGCGCCTCTTTAGGTATCCCAGATACGCAGTATTTT.

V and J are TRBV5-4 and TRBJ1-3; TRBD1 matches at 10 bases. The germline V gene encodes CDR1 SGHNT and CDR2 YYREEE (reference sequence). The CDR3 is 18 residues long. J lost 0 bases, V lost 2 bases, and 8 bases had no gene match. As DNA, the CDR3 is TGTGCCAGCAGCTTCGGCTCGGGACAGGGGTACTCTGGAAACACCATATATTTT. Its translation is CASSFGSGQGYSGNTIYF. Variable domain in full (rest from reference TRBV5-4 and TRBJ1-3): ETGVTQSPTHLIKTRGQQVTLRCSSQSGHNTVSWYQQALGQGPQFIFQYYREEENGRGNFPPRFSGLQFPNYSSELNVNALELDDSALYLCASSFGSGQGYSGNTIYFGEGSWLTVV.

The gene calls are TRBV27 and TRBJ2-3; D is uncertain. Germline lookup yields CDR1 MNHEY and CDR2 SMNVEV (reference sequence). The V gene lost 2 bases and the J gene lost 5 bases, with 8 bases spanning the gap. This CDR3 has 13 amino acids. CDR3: CASSLRPRDTQYF. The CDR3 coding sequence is TGTGCCAGCAGTTTAAGGCCACGAGATACGCAGTATTTT.

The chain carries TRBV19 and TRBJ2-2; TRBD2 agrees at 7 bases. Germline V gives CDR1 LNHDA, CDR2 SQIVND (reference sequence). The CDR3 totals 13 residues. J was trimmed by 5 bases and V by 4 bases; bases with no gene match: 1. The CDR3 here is CASSTGLTGELFF. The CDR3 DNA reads TGTGCCAGTAGTACGGGACTAACCGGGGAGCTGTTTTTT.

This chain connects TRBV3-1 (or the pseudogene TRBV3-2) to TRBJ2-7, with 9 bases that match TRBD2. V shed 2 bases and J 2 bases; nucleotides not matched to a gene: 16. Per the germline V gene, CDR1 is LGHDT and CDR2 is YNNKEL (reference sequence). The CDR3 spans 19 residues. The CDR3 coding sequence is TGTGCCAGCAGCCAAAGAGTAGGGCTAGCGGGGAGCCGGCCCTACGAGCAGTACTTC. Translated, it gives CASSQRVGLAGSRPYEQYF.

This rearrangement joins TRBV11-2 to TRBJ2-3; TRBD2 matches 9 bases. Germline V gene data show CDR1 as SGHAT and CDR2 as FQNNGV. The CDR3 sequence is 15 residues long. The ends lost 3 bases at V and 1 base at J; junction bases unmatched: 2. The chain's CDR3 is CASSFKRGGTDTQYF. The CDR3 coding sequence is TGTGCCAGCAGCTTTAAGCGGGGGGGCACAGATACGCAGTATTTT.

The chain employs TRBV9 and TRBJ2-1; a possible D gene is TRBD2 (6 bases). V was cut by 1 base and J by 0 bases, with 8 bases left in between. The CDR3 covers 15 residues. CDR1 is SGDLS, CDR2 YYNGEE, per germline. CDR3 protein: CASSVLAASYNEQFF. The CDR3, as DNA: TGTGCCAGCAGCGTATTAGCGGCCTCCTACAATGAGCAGTTCTTC.

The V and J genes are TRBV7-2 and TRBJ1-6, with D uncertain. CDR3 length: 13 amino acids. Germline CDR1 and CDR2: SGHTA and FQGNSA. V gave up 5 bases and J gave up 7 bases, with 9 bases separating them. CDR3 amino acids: CASSRLSNSPLHF. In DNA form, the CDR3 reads TGTGCCAGCAGCAGGCTATCCAATTCACCCCTCCACTTT. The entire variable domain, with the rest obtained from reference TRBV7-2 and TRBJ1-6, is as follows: GAGVSQSPSNKVTEKGKDVELRCDPISGHTALYWYRQSLGQGLEFLIYFQGNSAPDKSGLPSDRFSAERTGGSVSTLTIQRTQQEDSAVYLCASSRLSNSPLHFGNGTRLTVT.

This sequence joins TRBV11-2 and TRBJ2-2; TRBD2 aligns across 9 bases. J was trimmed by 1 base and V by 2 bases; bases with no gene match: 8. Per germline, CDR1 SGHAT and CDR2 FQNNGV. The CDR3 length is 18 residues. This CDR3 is CASSLKWYSGRNTGELFF. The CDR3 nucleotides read TGTGCCAGCAGCTTAAAGTGGTATAGCGGGAGGAACACCGGGGAGCTGTTTTTT.

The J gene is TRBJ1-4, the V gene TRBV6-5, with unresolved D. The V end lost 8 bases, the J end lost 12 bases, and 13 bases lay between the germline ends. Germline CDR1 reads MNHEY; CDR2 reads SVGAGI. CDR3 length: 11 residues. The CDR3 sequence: CASVLDPELFF. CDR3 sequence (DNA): TGTGCCAGCGTGTTGGACCCCGAACTGTTTTTT.

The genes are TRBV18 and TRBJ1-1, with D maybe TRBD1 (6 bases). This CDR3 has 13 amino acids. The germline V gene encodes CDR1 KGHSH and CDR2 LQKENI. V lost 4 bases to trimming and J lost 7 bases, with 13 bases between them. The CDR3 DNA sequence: TGTGCCAGCTCACGCAAAGAGACAGGTGAAGCTTTCTTT. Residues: CASSRKETGEAFF.

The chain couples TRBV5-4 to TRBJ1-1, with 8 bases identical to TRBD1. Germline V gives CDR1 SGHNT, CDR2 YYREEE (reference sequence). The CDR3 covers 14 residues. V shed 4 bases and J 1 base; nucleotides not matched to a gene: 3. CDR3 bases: TGTGCCAGCAGCCCTCAGGGGGCGAACACTGAAGCTTTCTTT. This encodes CASSPQGANTEAFF.

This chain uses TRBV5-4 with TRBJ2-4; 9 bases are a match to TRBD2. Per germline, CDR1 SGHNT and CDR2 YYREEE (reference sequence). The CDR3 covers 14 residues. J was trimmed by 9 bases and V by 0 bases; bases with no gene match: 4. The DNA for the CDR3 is TGTGCCAGCAGCTTGGGCGGGAGGGGTGGCATTCAGTACTTC. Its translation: CASSLGGRGGIQYF. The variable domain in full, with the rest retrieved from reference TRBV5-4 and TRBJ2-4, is ETGVTQSPTHLIKTRGQQVTLRCSSQSGHNTVSWYQQALGQGPQFIFQYYREEENGRGNFPPRFSGLQFPNYSSELNVNALELDDSALYLCASSLGGRGGIQYFGAGTRLSVL.

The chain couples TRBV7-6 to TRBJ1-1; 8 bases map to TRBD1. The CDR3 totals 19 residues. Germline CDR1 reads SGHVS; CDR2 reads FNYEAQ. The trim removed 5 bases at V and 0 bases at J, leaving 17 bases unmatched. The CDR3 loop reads CASSPSQGQDLILNTEAFF. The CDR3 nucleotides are TGTGCCAGCAGCCCTTCTCAGGGACAGGATCTTATCCTGAACACTGAAGCTTTCTTT.

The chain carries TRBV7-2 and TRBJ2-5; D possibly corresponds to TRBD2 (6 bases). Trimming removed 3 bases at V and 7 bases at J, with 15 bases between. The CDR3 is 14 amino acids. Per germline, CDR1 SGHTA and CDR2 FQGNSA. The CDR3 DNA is TGTGCCAGCAGCTTCACCGGGACTGGGGGGACCCAGTACTTC. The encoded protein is CASSFTGTGGTQYF.

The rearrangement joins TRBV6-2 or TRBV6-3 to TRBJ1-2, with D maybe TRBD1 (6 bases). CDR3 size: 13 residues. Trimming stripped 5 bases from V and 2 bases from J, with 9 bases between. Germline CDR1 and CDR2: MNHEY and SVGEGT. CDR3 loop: CASSVQGNYGYTF. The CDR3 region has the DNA TGTGCCAGCAGTGTACAGGGAAACTATGGCTACACCTTC.

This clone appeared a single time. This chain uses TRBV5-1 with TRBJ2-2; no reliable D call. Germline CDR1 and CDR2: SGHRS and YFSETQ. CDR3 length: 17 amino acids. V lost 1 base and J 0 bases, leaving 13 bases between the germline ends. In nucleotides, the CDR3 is TGCGCCAGCAGCTTGAGCACCAGGACGGCGAACACCGGGGAGCTGTTTTTT. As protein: CASSLSTRTANTGELFF.